The next 9 T cell receptor beta chains were all read from a single sample in a study of cytomegalovirus exposure and HLA in healthy donors. Amplification used 60 Vbeta primers and 13 Jbeta primers. Assay used: immunoSEQ multiplex PCR; TCRdb lists only in-frame clones, some missing. The table shows over 100,000 clones, with around 81% occurring only once. Sequencing was performed on PBMCs. Receptors originate from a woman aged 30 to 39 in good health and CMV-seronegative.

The chain combines TRBV27 with TRBJ2-2, with 12 bases lining up with TRBD1. J lost 5 bases, V lost 6 bases, and 4 bases had no gene match. Germline V lookup: CDR1 MNHEY, CDR2 SMNVEV (reference sequence). This CDR3 has 15 residues. The CDR3 nucleotides read TGTGCCAGCAGGCCGGGACAGGGGGCGACCGGGGAGCTGTTTTTT. This encodes CASRPGQGATGELFF.

The chain couples TRBV12-5 to TRBJ2-5; TRBD1 matches at 7 bases. In germline, CDR1 is LGHNT, CDR2 FRNRAP. The V gene end was trimmed by 7 bases and the J gene end by 4 bases; junction bases not matched to a gene: 12. CDR3 size: 15 residues. CDR3 nucleotide sequence: TGTGCTAGTGCCTTCGCGAAGGGGGCGGGAGAGACCCAGTACTTC. Translated: CASAFAKGAGETQYF.

The J gene is TRBJ2-7, the V gene TRBV7-8; 7 nucleotides agree with TRBD1. Germline CDR1 and CDR2: SGHVS and FQNEAQ. V lost 3 bases, J lost 9 bases, and 17 bases stayed unmatched. The CDR3 covers 16 residues. In DNA, the CDR3 is TGTGCCAGCAGCTTGCCCGGGACAGCCCATCTTCATGCGCAGTACTTC. It yields the protein CASSLPGTAHLHAQYF.

This clone was detected only once. The CDR3 nucleotides read TGTGCCAGCAGTGGGGCCAGGGAGGGCTATGGCTACACCTTC. Translation gives CASSGAREGYGYTF. V gene TRBV2 combines with J gene TRBJ1-2, with D perhaps TRBD1 (5 bases). V dropped 4 bases and J dropped 4 bases, with 13 bases sitting between them. Germline assignment: CDR1 SNHLY and CDR2 FYNNEI. This CDR3 contains 14 residues. The complete variable domain, with remaining parts taken from reference TRBV2 and TRBJ1-2, reads EPEVTQTPSHQVTQMGQEVILRCVPISNHLYFYWYRQILGQKVEFLVSFYNNEISEKSEIFDDQFSVERPDGSNFTLKIRSTKLEDSAMYFCASSGAREGYGYTFGSGTRLTVV.

The CDR3 sequence is CASRPAGSHEQYF. For the CDR3, the DNA is TGTGCCAGCAGACCGGCAGGGTCCCACGAGCAGTACTTC. V and J are TRBV27 and TRBJ2-5, with D possibly TRBD1 on 5 matching bases. The J call may be mistaken, given a closer DNA end match to TRBJ2-7. Germline V gene data show CDR1 as MNHEY and CDR2 as SMNVEV (reference sequence). This CDR3 spans 13 amino acids.

J is TRBJ1-1 and V is TRBV5-1, with no clear D. CDR1 is SGHRS and CDR2 is YFSETQ in the germline V gene. The CDR3 totals 15 residues. V dropped 4 bases and J dropped 2 bases, with 15 bases sitting between them. CDR3 region: CASSDGRGGNTEAFF. In DNA form, the CDR3 reads TGCGCCAGCAGCGACGGGAGAGGCGGAAACACTGAAGCTTTCTTT.

This clone was observed once. The chain carries TRBV27 and TRBJ1-5; D call uncertain. Germline CDR1 reads MNHEY; CDR2 reads SMNVEV (reference sequence). The CDR3 spans 14 residues. The V end was cut by 6 bases, the J end by 1 base, with 10 bases between. As DNA, the CDR3 is TGTGCCAGCAGGGAACTAGGGAGCAATCAGCCCCAGCATTTT. Its protein is CASRELGSNQPQHF.

The V call is TRBV27, the J call TRBJ2-1, with D hard to call. Looked up from germline, CDR1 is MNHEY and CDR2 is SMNVEV (reference sequence). The CDR3 consists of 13 residues. The germline V and J ends were trimmed by 5 bases and 7 bases, with 12 bases remaining between them. The CDR3 is CASSPSRLNEQFF. The CDR3 nucleotides are TGTGCCAGCAGTCCGTCCCGTTTGAATGAGCAGTTCTTC.

This clone was recorded only once. The chain recombines TRBV12-5 with TRBJ1-1; 8 nucleotides line up with TRBD1. Trimming at V came to 4 bases and at J to 1 base, leaving 2 bases not matched to a gene. This CDR3 contains 14 residues. Germline V CDR1 and CDR2: LGHNT, FRNRAP. This CDR3 reads CASGSGQGNTEAFF. The CDR3 DNA follows: TGTGCTAGTGGTTCAGGACAGGGGAACACTGAAGCTTTCTTT.